These 28 T cell receptor beta chains originate from one sample sequenced in a study of cytomegalovirus exposure and HLA in healthy donors. The PCR employed 60 Vbeta primers together with 13 Jbeta primers. The method was immunoSEQ multiplex PCR; TCRdb's version includes in-frame clones alone and lacks a portion of them. Of 200,000 to 250,000 clones listed, about 77% are singletons. The specimen sequenced was PBMCs. These receptor sequences come from a boy aged 5-17 years in good health and CMV-seronegative.

The V and J genes are TRBV30 and TRBJ2-5, with TRBD2 identical over 8 bases. J lost 2 bases, V lost 4 bases, and 12 bases had no gene match. The CDR3 has 16 amino acids. The germline CDR1 and CDR2 sequences are GTSNPN and SVGIG (reference sequence). CDR3 protein: CAWMGRSGGSQETQYF. The CDR3 region has the DNA TGTGCCTGGATGGGCCGAAGCGGGGGATCTCAAGAGACCCAGTACTTC.

The chain links TRBV5-1 to TRBJ2-6; 10 nucleotides agree with TRBD1. J gave up 1 base and V 0 bases, and 4 bases lay outside the gene matches. Looked up from germline, CDR1 is SGHRS and CDR2 is YFSETQ. CDR3 length: 18 residues. This chain's CDR3 is CASSLADRGVSGANVLTF. The CDR3 nucleotides are TGCGCCAGCAGCTTGGCGGACAGGGGGGTTTCTGGGGCCAACGTCCTGACTTTC.

This clone was picked up a small number of times. This sequence joins TRBV13 and TRBJ1-2; D gene ambiguous. Germline CDR1 reads PRHDT; CDR2 reads FYEKMQ (reference sequence). This CDR3 has 13 amino acids. V was pared by 3 bases and J by 4 bases, with 9 bases between. For the CDR3, the DNA is TGTGCCAGCAGCTTGAGGAGTGGCTATGGCTACACCTTC. This translates into CASSLRSGYGYTF.

This rearrangement joins TRBV6-1 to TRBJ1-1, with D possibly TRBD1 on 5 matching bases. Trimming pared 8 bases from V and 7 bases from J, leaving 14 bases between. The CDR3 sequence is 12 residues long. Germline V gene lookup returns CDR1 MNHNS and CDR2 SASEGT. CDR3 coding DNA: TGTGCCAGCGGCGGGGCCCCCTATGAAGCTTTCTTT. Protein: CASGGAPYEAFF.

This chain joins TRBV18 and TRBJ1-5; 7 nucleotides align to TRBD1. CDR1 is KGHSH, CDR2 LQKENI, per germline. Trimming at V came to 6 bases and at J to 5 bases, leaving 13 bases not matched to a gene. There are 16 residues in the CDR3. This CDR3 is CASSPTQGTRDQPQHF. For the CDR3, the DNA is TGTGCCAGCTCTCCGACACAGGGGACAAGGGATCAGCCCCAGCATTTT.

This chain links TRBV5-1 with TRBJ2-5; D might be TRBD2 (5 bases). Trimming stripped 2 bases from V and 2 bases from J, with 10 bases between. The CDR3 runs to 14 residues. CDR1 and CDR2 (germline): SGHRS, YFSETQ. CDR3 amino acids: CASSFLAEQETQYF. Written as DNA, the CDR3 is TGCGCCAGCAGCTTTCTAGCTGAACAAGAGACCCAGTACTTC.

The V gene is TRBV5-1, the J gene TRBJ2-5, with no clear D. The J call may be in error: the DNA end matches TRBJ2-7 better. The length of the CDR3 is 15 residues. Germline V lookup: CDR1 SGHRS, CDR2 YFSETQ. The CDR3 protein is CASSLEENGRYEQYF. The CDR3 nucleotides read TGCGCCAGCAGCTTGGAGGAGAACGGTCGCTACGAGCAGTACTTC.

The V call is TRBV11-2, the J call TRBJ2-1; 10 bases are a match to TRBD2. This CDR3 is 16 amino acids long. Germline V gene sequence: CDR1 SGHAT, CDR2 FQNNGV. Unmatched junction bases numbered 6, after V lost 3 bases and J lost 4 bases. The CDR3 DNA follows: TGTGCCAGCAGCTTTTCAGCGGGAGGGCTTTACAATGAGCAGTTCTTC. Residues: CASSFSAGGLYNEQFF.

This sequence joins TRBV27 and TRBJ2-1; possibly TRBD1 for D (7 bases). V shed 2 bases and J shed 10 bases, with 12 bases lying between them. There are 13 residues in the CDR3. Germline-derived CDR1 and CDR2 are MNHEY and SMNVEV (reference sequence). The CDR3 DNA reads TGTGCCAGCAGTTTAGAGGGGGCGGGGGAGCAGTTCTTC. This gives the protein CASSLEGAGEQFF.

Worth noting for this clone: One end of the junction varies from germline; a read error may be responsible. This chain connects TRBV7-7 to TRBJ2-5; 8 positions match TRBD1. The CDR3 has 13 residues. Germline V gene sequence: CDR1 SSHAT, CDR2 FNYEAQ (reference sequence). CDR3 coding DNA: TGTGCTAGCAGCTTGGACAGGGTAGAGACCCAGTACTTC. Translation: CASSLDRVETQYF.

This rearrangement joins TRBV27 to TRBJ2-5; 9 positions match TRBD1. Judging by the DNA end, TRBJ2-7 fits better; the J call may be wrong. Germline CDR1 is MNHEY and CDR2 is SMNVEV (reference sequence). The CDR3 contains 14 residues. The CDR3 DNA reads as TGTGCCAGCAGTCTGCCGGGACAGGGCTACGAGCAGTACTTC. This sequence encodes CASSLPGQGYEQYF.

The V and J genes are TRBV5-1 and TRBJ2-7; the match to TRBD2 covers 12 bases. The CDR3 spans 16 residues. With V trimmed by 3 bases and J by 4 bases, 8 bases remained unmatched. Germline V gene lookup returns CDR1 SGHRS and CDR2 YFSETQ. The DNA for the CDR3 is TGCGCCAGCAGCTCGGACGCGACTAGCGGGAGTTACGAGCAGTACTTC. As protein: CASSSDATSGSYEQYF.

In its sample, this clone was seen a few times. The chain combines TRBV19 with TRBJ1-2; TRBD1 agrees at 7 bases. Germline CDR1 reads LNHDA; CDR2 reads SQIVND (reference sequence). This CDR3 is built from 16 residues. J was trimmed by 2 bases and V by 5 bases; bases with no gene match: 11. The CDR3 is CASSPRSDRYNYGYTF. As DNA, the CDR3 is TGTGCCAGTAGTCCCCGTTCGGACAGGTACAACTATGGCTACACCTTC. Full variable domain (outside the CDR3, taken from reference TRBV19 and TRBJ1-2): DGGITQSPKYLFRKEGQNVTLSCEQNLNHDAMYWYRQDPGQGLRLIYYSQIVNDFQKGDIAEGYSVSREKKESFPLTVTSAQKNPTAFYLCASSPRSDRYNYGYTFGSGTRLTVV.

V gene TRBV4-1 combines with J gene TRBJ1-1, with a tentative D call TRBD1 (6 bases). V shed 1 base and J shed 4 bases, with 7 bases lying between them. CDR3 size: 13 residues. CDR1 is MGHRA and CDR2 is YSYEKL in the germline V gene. Here the CDR3 reads CASSQGGPTEAFF. The CDR3 DNA reads as TGCGCCAGCAGCCAAGGGGGGCCCACTGAAGCTTTCTTT.

This clone was recorded once. The J gene is TRBJ1-2, the V gene TRBV7-2; TRBD1 matches at 7 bases. The V segment lost 5 bases and the J segment 4 bases; nucleotides outside the gene matches: 7. CDR3 length: 14 residues. CDR1 and CDR2 from the germline V gene are SGHTA and FQGNSA. The CDR3 DNA sequence: TGTGCCAGCAGCGAGAACAGGGGCCGCTATGGCTACACCTTC. This sequence encodes CASSENRGRYGYTF.

The rearrangement links TRBV2 to TRBJ1-1; D not certain. CDR3 size: 15 residues. The germline V gene encodes CDR1 SNHLY and CDR2 FYNNEI. The V and J ends lost 1 base and 0 bases respectively, with 9 bases between them. CDR3 loop: CASSEGADMNTEAFF. The CDR3 DNA reads as TGTGCCAGCAGTGAAGGGGCAGACATGAACACTGAAGCTTTCTTT.

The chain couples TRBV6-5 to TRBJ1-1; 7 bases are a match to TRBD1. This CDR3 contains 13 residues. V was clipped by 4 bases and J by 8 bases; unmatched bases: 7. Germline assignment: CDR1 MNHEY and CDR2 SVGAGI. DNA for the CDR3: TGTGCCAGCAGTTCCCCTCTCAGGGGGGAAGCTTTCTTT. It translates to CASSSPLRGEAFF.

The rearrangement uses TRBV11-1 and TRBJ2-1; 12 bases are shared with TRBD2. In germline, CDR1 is SGHAT, CDR2 FQDESV (reference sequence). After removal of 5 bases from V and 8 bases from J, the junction contained 7 bases not matched to a gene. This CDR3 region has 15 residues. CDR3 sequence (DNA): TGTGCCAGCAGCGGCGCGCTAGCGGGAGGGGATGAGCAGTTCTTC. It is translated as CASSGALAGGDEQFF.

The chain combines TRBV7-3 with TRBJ1-4, with D possibly matching TRBD1 (5 bases). V was pared by 2 bases and J by 4 bases, with 11 bases between. CDR3 length equals 15 residues. The germline V gene encodes CDR1 SGHTA and CDR2 FQGTGA. CDR3 amino acids: CASSLGQGRNEKLFF. The CDR3 DNA follows: TGTGCCAGCAGCTTAGGGCAGGGCCGTAATGAAAAACTGTTTTTT.

The chain couples TRBV28 to TRBJ1-1; D not certain. Germline V gene sequence: CDR1 MDHEN, CDR2 SYDVKM. Deletions cut 5 bases from V and 1 base from J, with 14 bases between. CDR3 length: 15 residues. The CDR3 DNA follows: TGTGCCAGCAGTAAGAGCGGCTCAGCGAACACTGAAGCTTTCTTT. It specifies CASSKSGSANTEAFF. Drawing the rest from reference TRBV28 and TRBJ1-1, the complete variable domain is DVKVTQSSRYLVKRTGEKVFLECVQDMDHENMFWYRQDPGLGLRLIYFSYDVKMKEKGDIPEGYSVSREKKERFSLILESASTNQTSMYLCASSKSGSANTEAFFGQGTRLTVV.

V usage is TRBV6-1 and J usage is TRBJ2-5, with 7 bases fitting TRBD2. This CDR3 region has 14 residues. Germline V CDR1 and CDR2: MNHNS, SASEGT. The V and J ends lost 6 bases and 2 bases, in that order; junction bases with no gene match: 6. The CDR3 sequence: CASRLADLQETQYF. The CDR3 DNA sequence: TGTGCCAGCAGGCTAGCGGACTTACAAGAGACCCAGTACTTC.

This clone occurred once. The chain employs TRBV7-8 and TRBJ2-7; no clear D gene. V lost 4 bases and J lost 0, with 10 bases in between. This CDR3 is 14 amino acids long. CDR1 SGHVS and CDR2 FQNEAQ come from the germline V gene. The DNA of the CDR3 is TGTGCCAGCAGCTCCCGACACCTCTCCTACGAGCAGTACTTC. Amino acids: CASSSRHLSYEQYF.

This clone occurred once. This chain uses TRBV7-3 with TRBJ2-1, with no clear D. Trimming took off 2 bases at V and 7 bases at J, with 12 bases between the two ends. Germline V gives CDR1 SGHTA, CDR2 FQGTGA. The CDR3 is 14 amino acids. The CDR3 sequence is CASSLGGSANEQFF. The CDR3, as DNA: TGTGCCAGCAGCTTAGGTGGGTCAGCGAATGAGCAGTTCTTC.

V usage is TRBV14 and J usage is TRBJ2-2, with 7 positions matching TRBD1. V lost 6 bases, J lost 6 bases, and 7 bases stayed unmatched. The CDR3 has 14 amino acids. CDR1 and CDR2 from the germline V gene are SGHDN and FVKESK. The chain's CDR3 is CASRQNRGSGELFF. As DNA, the CDR3 is TGTGCCAGCAGACAAAACAGGGGTTCCGGGGAGCTGTTTTTT.

This clone has just one count. The chain has TRBV6-4 and TRBJ1-1; D remains unclear. With 6 bases removed from V and 5 bases from J, the gap between germline ends came to 19 bases. From germline, CDR1 is MRHNA and CDR2 SNTAGT. The CDR3 runs to 15 residues. The CDR3 spells CASSPSPSAGTEAFF. Written as DNA, the CDR3 is TGTGCCAGCAGCCCCAGCCCCTCGGCGGGAACTGAAGCTTTCTTT.

V gene TRBV29-1 combines with J gene TRBJ1-4; the D gene is possibly TRBD1 (5 bases). V lost 6 bases to trimming and J lost 0 bases, with 11 bases between them. Germline lookup yields CDR1 SQVTM and CDR2 ANQGSEA. The CDR3 sequence is 14 residues long. The CDR3 sequence: CSVRDSSTNEKLFF. CDR3 nucleotides: TGCAGCGTCCGAGACAGTTCAACTAATGAAAAACTGTTTTTT.

This clone was seen only a few times. The V and J genes are TRBV5-4 and TRBJ1-1; unclear D gene. Germline lookup yields CDR1 SGHNT and CDR2 YYREEE (reference sequence). Trimming removed 4 bases from V and 1 base from J, with 14 bases in between. The CDR3 extends over 15 amino acids. The CDR3 reads CASSRDPEGNTEAFF. The DNA of the CDR3 is TGTGCCAGCAGCCGAGACCCAGAGGGGAACACTGAAGCTTTCTTT.

To note about this clone: At one end, the junction sequence differs from germline, possibly due to a read error. V gene TRBV5-1 combines with J gene TRBJ2-3; weak D call: TRBD2 (5 bases). The CDR3 is made up of 18 amino acids. In germline, CDR1 is SGHRS, CDR2 YFSETQ. The DNA for the CDR3 is TGCGCCAGCGGCTTGGCTGTGGAGGTGGGCACTAGCACAGATACGCAGTATTTT. This codes for CASGLAVEVGTSTDTQYF.